The 13 T cell receptor beta chains in this list originate from one sample, sequenced in a study of blood T cell repertoires in COVID-19. Assay: immunoSEQ multiplex PCR; the TCRdb copy retains only in-frame clones and omits some. Of 200,000 or so clones in the sample, 70% to 85% were seen once. What was sequenced was peripheral blood. Source of these receptors: a man aged 35 to 55 who had recovered from COVID-19.

The chain carries TRBV2 and TRBJ1-5, with a tentative D call TRBD1 (5 bases). V lost 6 bases, J lost 6 bases, and 12 bases lay in between. Germline V gene lookup returns CDR1 SNHLY and CDR2 FYNNEI. This CDR3 contains 13 residues. Written as DNA, the CDR3 is TGTGCCAGCAGCGGGGGGGGGAGTCAGCCCCAGCATTTT. It is translated as CASSGGGSQPQHF.

This sequence joins TRBV5-1 and TRBJ1-6, with TRBD1 identical over 10 bases. After removal of 4 bases from V and 7 bases from J, the junction contained 5 bases not matched to a gene. Germline V lookup: CDR1 SGHRS, CDR2 YFSETQ. This CDR3 has 15 residues. The CDR3: CASSPTGGGNSPLHF. The CDR3 DNA reads TGCGCCAGCAGCCCGACAGGGGGCGGAAATTCACCCCTCCACTTT.

J is TRBJ2-1 and V is TRBV4-1; 10 positions match TRBD2. Germline CDR1 is MGHRA and CDR2 is YSYEKL. This CDR3 spans 16 amino acids. The V gene end was trimmed by 0 bases and the J gene end by 3 bases; junction bases not matched to a gene: 2. CDR3 in amino acids: CASSQDLAGGYNEQFF. CDR3 DNA sequence: TGCGCCAGCAGCCAAGACTTAGCGGGGGGCTACAATGAGCAGTTCTTC.

The CDR3 spells CASSVAGANGYTF. CDR3 DNA sequence: TGTGCCAGCAGCGTCGCGGGGGCGAATGGCTACACCTTC. J is TRBJ1-2 and V is TRBV9; a possible D gene is TRBD1 (6 bases). The CDR3 runs to 13 residues. Germline CDR1 reads SGDLS; CDR2 reads YYNGEE. V was shortened by 2 bases and J by 6 bases, with 11 bases between the two germline ends.

The chain recombines TRBV7-9 with TRBJ1-4; no firm D call. Germline-derived CDR1 and CDR2 are SEHNR and FQNEAQ (reference sequence). The V end was cut by 1 base, the J end by 7 bases, with 4 bases between. There are 12 residues in the CDR3. The CDR3 DNA sequence: TGTGCCAGCAGCTTAGGAGGTGAAAAACTGTTTTTT. It translates to CASSLGGEKLFF. Together with reference TRBV7-9 and TRBJ1-4, the CDR3 gives the full variable domain: DTGVSQNPRHKITKRGQNVTFRCDPISEHNRLYWYRQTLGQGPEFLTYFQNEAQLEKSRLLSDRFSAERPKGSFSTLEIQRTEQGDSAMYLCASSLGGEKLFFGSGTQLSVL.

The gene calls are TRBV10-2 and TRBJ1-1; D is unclear. CDR3 length: 12 residues. Per germline, CDR1 WSHSY and CDR2 SAAADI. V lost 7 bases and J lost 10, with 16 bases in between. The CDR3 here is CASTEDVAVAFF. CDR3 bases: TGCGCCAGCACGGAGGACGTCGCGGTAGCTTTCTTT.

The V gene is TRBV12-3 or TRBV12-4, the J gene TRBJ2-1, with D possibly matching TRBD1 (6 bases). CDR3 length: 12 amino acids. V lost 5 bases to trimming and J lost 9 bases, with 11 bases between them. CDR3: CASSTLGGEQFF. In nucleotides, the CDR3 is TGTGCCAGCAGTACTCTAGGGGGTGAGCAGTTCTTC.

CDR3 sequence: CASSARTEETQYF. For the CDR3, the DNA is TGTGCCAGCAGCGCAAGGACAGAAGAGACCCAGTACTTC. The chain uses TRBV5-4 and TRBJ2-5; D possibly corresponds to TRBD1 (6 bases). Germline V gene data show CDR1 as SGHNT and CDR2 as YYREEE (reference sequence). Trimming took 4 bases from V and 3 from J, leaving 10 bases between them. CDR3 length: 13 amino acids.

This clone has more than one count but fewer than ten. The chain employs TRBV5-4 and TRBJ2-1; 8 bases agree with TRBD1. The CDR3 runs 15 residues. V lost 0 bases and J lost 5; bases outside the gene matches: 4. Germline CDR1 and CDR2: SGHNT and YYREEE (reference sequence). CDR3 nucleotide sequence: TGTGCCAGCAGCTTGGACAGGGGGAGGCACAATGAGCAGTTCTTC. It encodes CASSLDRGRHNEQFF.

In this sample, this clone turned up once. The rearrangement uses TRBV10-3 and TRBJ1-1; D not certain. Looked up from germline, CDR1 is ENHRY and CDR2 is SYGVKD. The CDR3 is 13 residues long. V was pared by 3 bases and J by 3 bases, with 8 bases between. CDR3 residues: CAISELRDTEAFF. CDR3 coding DNA: TGTGCCATCAGTGAACTGAGAGACACTGAAGCTTTCTTT.

The rearrangement uses TRBV7-2 and TRBJ2-5; 7 nucleotides match TRBD2. The CDR3 has 16 residues. Germline loops: CDR1 SGHTA, CDR2 FQGNSA. Trimming removed 4 bases from V and 5 bases from J; junction bases left unmatched: 13. The CDR3 spells CASSSTVTGGGETQYF. The CDR3 DNA is TGTGCCAGCAGCTCCACCGTGACGGGGGGAGGGGAGACCCAGTACTTC.

This chain links TRBV18 with TRBJ2-7, with TRBD2 matching 11 bases. V was pared by 6 bases and J by 2 bases, with 12 bases of the junction left unmatched. Germline CDR1 is KGHSH and CDR2 is LQKENI. CDR3 length: 17 residues. The DNA of the CDR3 is TGTGCCAGCTCGAAAGGATTTAGCGGGAGGGTACCCTACGAGCAGTACTTC. It yields the protein CASSKGFSGRVPYEQYF.

This rearrangement joins TRBV6-6 to TRBJ1-6; possible D gene TRBD1, 6 bases. The CDR3 sequence is 16 residues long. Germline lookup yields CDR1 MNHNY and CDR2 SVGAGI (reference sequence). Trimming stripped 4 bases from V and 7 bases from J, with 17 bases between. CDR3 protein: CASSFTSPQGNSPLHF. DNA of the CDR3: TGTGCCAGCAGTTTCACGTCCCCCCAGGGGAATTCACCCCTCCACTTT.